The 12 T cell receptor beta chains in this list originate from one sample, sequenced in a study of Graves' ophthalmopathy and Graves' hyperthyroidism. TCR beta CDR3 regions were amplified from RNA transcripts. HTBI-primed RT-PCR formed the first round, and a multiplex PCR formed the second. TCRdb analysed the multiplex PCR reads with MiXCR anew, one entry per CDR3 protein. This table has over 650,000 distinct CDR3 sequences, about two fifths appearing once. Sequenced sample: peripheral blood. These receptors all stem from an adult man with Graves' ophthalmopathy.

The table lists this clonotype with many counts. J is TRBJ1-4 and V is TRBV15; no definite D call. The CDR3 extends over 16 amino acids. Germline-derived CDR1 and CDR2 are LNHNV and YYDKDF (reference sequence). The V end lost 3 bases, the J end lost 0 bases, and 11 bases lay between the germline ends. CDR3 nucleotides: TGTGCCACCAGCAGGGATTACCCTGCAACTAATGAAAAACTGTTTTTT. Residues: CATSRDYPATNEKLFF. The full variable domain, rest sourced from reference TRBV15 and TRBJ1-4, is DAMVIQNPRYQVTQFGKPVTLSCSQTLNHNVMYWYQQKSSQAPKLLFHYYDKDFNNEADTPDNFQSRRPNTSFCFLDIRSPGLGDTAMYLCATSRDYPATNEKLFFGSGTQLSVL.

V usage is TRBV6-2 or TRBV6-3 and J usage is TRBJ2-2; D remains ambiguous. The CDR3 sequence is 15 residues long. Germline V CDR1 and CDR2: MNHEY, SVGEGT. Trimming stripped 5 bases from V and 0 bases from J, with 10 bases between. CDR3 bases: TGTGCCAGCAGTCAACCAGGATCGAACACCGGGGAGCTGTTTTTT. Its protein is CASSQPGSNTGELFF.

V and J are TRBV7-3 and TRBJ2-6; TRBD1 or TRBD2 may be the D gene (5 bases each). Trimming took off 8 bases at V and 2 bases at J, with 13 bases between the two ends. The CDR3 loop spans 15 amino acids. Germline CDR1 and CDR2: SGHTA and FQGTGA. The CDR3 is CASVAQGAGANVLTF. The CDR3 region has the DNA TGTGCCAGCGTCGCGCAGGGAGCTGGGGCCAACGTCCTGACTTTC.

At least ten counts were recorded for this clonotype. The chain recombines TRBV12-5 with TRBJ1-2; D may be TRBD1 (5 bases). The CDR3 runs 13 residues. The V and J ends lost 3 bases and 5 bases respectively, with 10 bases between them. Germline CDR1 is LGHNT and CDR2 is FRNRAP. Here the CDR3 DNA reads TGTGCTAGTGGTTTTGGGGGAGGATATGGCTACACCTTC. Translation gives CASGFGGGYGYTF.

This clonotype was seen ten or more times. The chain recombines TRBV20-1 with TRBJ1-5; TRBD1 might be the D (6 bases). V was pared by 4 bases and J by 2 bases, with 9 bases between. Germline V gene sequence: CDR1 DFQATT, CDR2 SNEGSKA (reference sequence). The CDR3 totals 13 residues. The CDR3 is CSATGEGNQPQHF. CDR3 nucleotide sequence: TGCAGTGCTACAGGGGAGGGCAATCAGCCCCAGCATTTT.

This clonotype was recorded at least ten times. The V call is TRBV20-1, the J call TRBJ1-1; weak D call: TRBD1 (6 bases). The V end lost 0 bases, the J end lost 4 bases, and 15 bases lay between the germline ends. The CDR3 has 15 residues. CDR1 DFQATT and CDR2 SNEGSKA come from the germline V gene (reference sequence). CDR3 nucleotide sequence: TGCAGTGCTAGAGATCGATTAGGGGGGAGCACTGAAGCTTTCTTT. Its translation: CSARDRLGGSTEAFF.

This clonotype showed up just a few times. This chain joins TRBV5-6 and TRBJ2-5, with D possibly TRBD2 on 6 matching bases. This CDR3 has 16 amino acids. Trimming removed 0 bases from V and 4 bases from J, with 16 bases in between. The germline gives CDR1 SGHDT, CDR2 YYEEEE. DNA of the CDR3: TGTGCCAGCAGCTTGGCGGGCGCGGGGAGTATAGAGACCCAGTACTTC. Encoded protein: CASSLAGAGSIETQYF.

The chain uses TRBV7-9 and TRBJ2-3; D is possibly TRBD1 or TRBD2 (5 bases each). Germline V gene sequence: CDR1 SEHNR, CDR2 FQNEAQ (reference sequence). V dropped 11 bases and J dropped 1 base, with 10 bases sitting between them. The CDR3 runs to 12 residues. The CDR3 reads CAYRGGTDTQYF. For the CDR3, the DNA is TGTGCCTATAGAGGGGGCACAGATACGCAGTATTTT. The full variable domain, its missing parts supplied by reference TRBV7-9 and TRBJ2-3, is DTGVSQNPRHKITKRGQNVTFRCDPISEHNRLYWYRQTLGQGPEFLTYFQNEAQLEKSRLLSDRFSAERPKGSFSTLEIQRTEQGDSAMYLCAYRGGTDTQYFGPGTRLTVL.

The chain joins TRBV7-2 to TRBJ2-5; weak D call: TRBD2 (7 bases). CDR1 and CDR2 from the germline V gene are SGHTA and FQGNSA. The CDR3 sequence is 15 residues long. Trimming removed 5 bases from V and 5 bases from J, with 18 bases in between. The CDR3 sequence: CASSAGRGGRETQYF. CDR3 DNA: TGTGCCAGCAGCGCGGGGAGGGGGGGTCGGGAGACCCAGTACTTC.

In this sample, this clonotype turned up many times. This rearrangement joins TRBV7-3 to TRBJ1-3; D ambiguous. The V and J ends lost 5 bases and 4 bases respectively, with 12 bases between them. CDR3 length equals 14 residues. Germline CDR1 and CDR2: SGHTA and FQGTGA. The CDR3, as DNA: TGTGCCAGCAGCCTCCACCAGTCCGGAAACACCATATATTTT. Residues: CASSLHQSGNTIYF. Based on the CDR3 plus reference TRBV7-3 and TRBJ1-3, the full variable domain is GAGVSQTPSNKVTEKGKYVELRCDPISGHTALYWYRQSLGQGPEFLIYFQGTGAADDSGLPNDRFFAVRPEGSVSTLKIQRTERGDSAVYLCASSLHQSGNTIYFGEGSWLTVV.

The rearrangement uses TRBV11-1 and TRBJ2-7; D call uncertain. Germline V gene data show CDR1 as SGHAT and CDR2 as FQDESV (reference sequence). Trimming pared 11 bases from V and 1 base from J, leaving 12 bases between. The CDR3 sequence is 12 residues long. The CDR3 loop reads CAWKGGSYEQYF. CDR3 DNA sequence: TGTGCCTGGAAGGGCGGTTCCTACGAGCAGTACTTC.

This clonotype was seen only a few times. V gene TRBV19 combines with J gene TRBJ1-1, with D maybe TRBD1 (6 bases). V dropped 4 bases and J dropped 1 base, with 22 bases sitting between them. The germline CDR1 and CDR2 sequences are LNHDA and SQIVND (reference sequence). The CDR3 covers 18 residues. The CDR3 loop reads CASSTLENRDIKNTEAFF. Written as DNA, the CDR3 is TGTGCCAGTAGTACCCTAGAAAACCGGGACATCAAGAACACTGAAGCTTTCTTT.